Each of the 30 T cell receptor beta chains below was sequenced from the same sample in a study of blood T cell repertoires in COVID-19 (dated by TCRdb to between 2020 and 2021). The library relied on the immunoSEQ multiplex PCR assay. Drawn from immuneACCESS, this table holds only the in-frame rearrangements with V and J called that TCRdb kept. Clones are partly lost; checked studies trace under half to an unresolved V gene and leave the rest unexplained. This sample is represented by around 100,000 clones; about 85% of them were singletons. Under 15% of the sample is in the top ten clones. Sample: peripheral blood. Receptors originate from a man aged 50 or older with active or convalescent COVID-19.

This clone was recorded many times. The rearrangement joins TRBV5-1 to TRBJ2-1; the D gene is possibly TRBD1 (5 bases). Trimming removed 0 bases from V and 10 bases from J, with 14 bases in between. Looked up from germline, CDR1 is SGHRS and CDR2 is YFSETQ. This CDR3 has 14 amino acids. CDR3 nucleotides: TGCGCCAGCAGCTTGGTCCATCGCAGGGAAGAGCAGTTCTTC. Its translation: CASSLVHRREEQFF.

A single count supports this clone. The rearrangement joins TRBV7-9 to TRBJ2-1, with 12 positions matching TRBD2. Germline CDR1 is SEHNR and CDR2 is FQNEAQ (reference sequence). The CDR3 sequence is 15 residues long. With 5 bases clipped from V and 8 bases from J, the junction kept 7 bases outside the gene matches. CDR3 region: CASSPTSGSIYEQFF. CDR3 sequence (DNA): TGTGCCAGCAGCCCGACTAGCGGGAGTATCTATGAGCAGTTCTTC.

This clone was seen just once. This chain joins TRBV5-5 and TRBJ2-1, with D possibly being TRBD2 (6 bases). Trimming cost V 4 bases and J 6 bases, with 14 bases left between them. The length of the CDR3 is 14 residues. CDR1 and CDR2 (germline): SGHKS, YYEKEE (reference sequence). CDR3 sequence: CASSDGSILNEQFF. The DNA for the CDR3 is TGTGCCAGCAGCGACGGGAGCATTCTCAATGAGCAGTTCTTC.

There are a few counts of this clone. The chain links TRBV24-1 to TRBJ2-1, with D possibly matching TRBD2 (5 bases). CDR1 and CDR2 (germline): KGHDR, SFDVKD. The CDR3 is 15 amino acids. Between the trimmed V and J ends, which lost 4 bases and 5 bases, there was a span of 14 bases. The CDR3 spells CATSENARGNNEQFF. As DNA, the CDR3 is TGTGCCACCAGTGAAAACGCCCGGGGTAACAATGAGCAGTTCTTC.

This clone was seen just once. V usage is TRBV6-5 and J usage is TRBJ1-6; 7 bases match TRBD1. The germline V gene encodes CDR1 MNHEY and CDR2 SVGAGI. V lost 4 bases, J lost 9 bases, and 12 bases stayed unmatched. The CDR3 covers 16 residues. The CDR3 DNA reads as TGTGCCAGCAGTTTATCCAGGGGGGAACGACTTTCACCCCTCCACTTT. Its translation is CASSLSRGERLSPLHF.

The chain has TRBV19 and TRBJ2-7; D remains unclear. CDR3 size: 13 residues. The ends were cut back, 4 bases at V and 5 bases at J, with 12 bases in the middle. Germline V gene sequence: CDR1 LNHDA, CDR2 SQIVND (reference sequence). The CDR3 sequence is CASSTQHTNEQYF. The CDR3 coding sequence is TGTGCCAGTAGTACACAACACACCAACGAGCAGTACTTC.

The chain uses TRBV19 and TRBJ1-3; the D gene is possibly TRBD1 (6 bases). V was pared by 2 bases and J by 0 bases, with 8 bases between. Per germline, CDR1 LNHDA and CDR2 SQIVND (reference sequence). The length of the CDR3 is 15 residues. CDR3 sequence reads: CASSITGTSGNTIYF. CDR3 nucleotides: TGTGCCAGTAGTATAACAGGGACCTCTGGAAACACCATATATTTT.

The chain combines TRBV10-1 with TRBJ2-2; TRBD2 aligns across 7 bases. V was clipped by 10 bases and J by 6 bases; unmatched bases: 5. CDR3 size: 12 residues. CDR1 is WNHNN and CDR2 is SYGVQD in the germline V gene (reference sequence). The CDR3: CANLGRAGELFF. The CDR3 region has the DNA TGCGCCAACCTAGGGAGGGCCGGGGAGCTGTTTTTT.

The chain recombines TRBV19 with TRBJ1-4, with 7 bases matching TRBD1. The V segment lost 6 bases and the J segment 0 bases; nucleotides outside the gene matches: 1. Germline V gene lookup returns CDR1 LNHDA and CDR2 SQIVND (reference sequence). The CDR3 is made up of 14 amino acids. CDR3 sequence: CASRTGATNEKLFF. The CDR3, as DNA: TGTGCCAGTAGAACAGGGGCAACTAATGAAAAACTGTTTTTT.

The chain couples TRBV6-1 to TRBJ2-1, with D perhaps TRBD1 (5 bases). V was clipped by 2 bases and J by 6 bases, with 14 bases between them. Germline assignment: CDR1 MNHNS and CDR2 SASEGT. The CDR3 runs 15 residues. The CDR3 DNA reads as TGTGCCAGCAGTGAAAGGGGTTCGGAACTCAATGAGCAGTTCTTC. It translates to CASSERGSELNEQFF.

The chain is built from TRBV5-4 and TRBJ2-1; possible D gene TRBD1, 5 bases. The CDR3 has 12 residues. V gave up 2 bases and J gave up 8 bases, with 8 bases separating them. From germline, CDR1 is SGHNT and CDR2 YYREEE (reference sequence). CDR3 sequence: CASSFSGHEQFF. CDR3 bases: TGTGCCAGCAGCTTTTCAGGGCATGAGCAGTTCTTC.

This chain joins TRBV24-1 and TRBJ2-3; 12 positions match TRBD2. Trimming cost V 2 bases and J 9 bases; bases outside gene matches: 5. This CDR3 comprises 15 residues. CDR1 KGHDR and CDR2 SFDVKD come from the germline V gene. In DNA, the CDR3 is TGTGCCACCAGTGATTCGCTAGCGGGAGGGCCGACGCAGTATTTT. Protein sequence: CATSDSLAGGPTQYF.

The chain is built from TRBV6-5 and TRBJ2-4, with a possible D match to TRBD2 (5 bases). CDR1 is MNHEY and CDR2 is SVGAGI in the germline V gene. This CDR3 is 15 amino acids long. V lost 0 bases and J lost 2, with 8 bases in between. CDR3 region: CASSYSGDPKNIQYF. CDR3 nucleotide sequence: TGTGCCAGCAGTTACTCCGGGGATCCCAAAAACATTCAGTACTTC.

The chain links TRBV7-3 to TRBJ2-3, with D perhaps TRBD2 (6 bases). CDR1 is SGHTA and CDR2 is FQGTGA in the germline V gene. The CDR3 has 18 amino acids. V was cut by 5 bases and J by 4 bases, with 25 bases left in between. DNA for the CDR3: TGTGCCAGCAGCCCCACCAGCGGTGGAGGGCCGGGGTCAGATACGCAGTATTTT. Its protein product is CASSPTSGGGPGSDTQYF. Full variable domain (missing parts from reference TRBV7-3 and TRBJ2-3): GAGVSQTPSNKVTEKGKYVELRCDPISGHTALYWYRQSLGQGPEFLIYFQGTGAADDSGLPNDRFFAVRPEGSVSTLKIQRTERGDSAVYLCASSPTSGGGPGSDTQYFGPGTRLTVL.

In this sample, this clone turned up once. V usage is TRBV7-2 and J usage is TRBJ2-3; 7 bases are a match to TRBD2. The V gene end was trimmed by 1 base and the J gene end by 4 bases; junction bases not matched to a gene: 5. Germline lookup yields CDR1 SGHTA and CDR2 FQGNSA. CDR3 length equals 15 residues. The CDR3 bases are TGTGCCAGCAGCTTAGATTTACTAGCGTCAGATACGCAGTATTTT. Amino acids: CASSLDLLASDTQYF.

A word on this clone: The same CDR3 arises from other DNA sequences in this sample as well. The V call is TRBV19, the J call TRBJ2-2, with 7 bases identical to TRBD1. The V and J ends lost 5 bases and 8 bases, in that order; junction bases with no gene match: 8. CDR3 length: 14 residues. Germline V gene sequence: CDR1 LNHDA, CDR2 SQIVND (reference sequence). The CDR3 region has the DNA TGTGCCAGTAGTCTCACAGGGGCGACTGGGGAGCTGTTTTTT. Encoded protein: CASSLTGATGELFF.

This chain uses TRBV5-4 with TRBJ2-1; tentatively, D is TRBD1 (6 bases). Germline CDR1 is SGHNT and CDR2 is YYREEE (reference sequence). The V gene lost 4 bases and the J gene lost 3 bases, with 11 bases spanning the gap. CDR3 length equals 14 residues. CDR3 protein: CASSPGTRYNEQFF. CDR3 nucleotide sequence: TGTGCCAGCAGCCCCGGGACACGCTACAATGAGCAGTTCTTC. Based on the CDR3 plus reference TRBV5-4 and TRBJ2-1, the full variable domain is ETGVTQSPTHLIKTRGQQVTLRCSSQSGHNTVSWYQQALGQGPQFIFQYYREEENGRGNFPPRFSGLQFPNYSSELNVNALELDDSALYLCASSPGTRYNEQFFGPGTRLTVL.

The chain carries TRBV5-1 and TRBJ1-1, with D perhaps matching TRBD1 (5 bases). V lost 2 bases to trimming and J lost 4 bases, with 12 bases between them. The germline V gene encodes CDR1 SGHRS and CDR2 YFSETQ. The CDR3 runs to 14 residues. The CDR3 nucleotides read TGCGCCAGCAGCTTCTCCAGGCAGGGCACTGAAGCTTTCTTT. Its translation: CASSFSRQGTEAFF.

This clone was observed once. The CDR3 DNA reads as TGCGCCAGCAGCTTGGGCGGGCATTCAGATATTCAGTACTTC. This codes for CASSLGGHSDIQYF. The genes are TRBV5-1 and TRBJ2-4, with D possibly matching TRBD2 (5 bases). The length of the CDR3 is 14 residues. The germline gives CDR1 SGHRS, CDR2 YFSETQ. V shed 0 bases and J shed 10 bases, with 14 bases lying between them.

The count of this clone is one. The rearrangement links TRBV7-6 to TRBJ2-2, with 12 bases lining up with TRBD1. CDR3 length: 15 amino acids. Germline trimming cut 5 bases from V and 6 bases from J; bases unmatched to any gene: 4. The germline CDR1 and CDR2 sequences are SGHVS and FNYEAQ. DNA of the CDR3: TGTGCCAGCAGCGGGGGACAGGGGGCGGCCGGGGAGCTGTTTTTT. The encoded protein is CASSGGQGAAGELFF.

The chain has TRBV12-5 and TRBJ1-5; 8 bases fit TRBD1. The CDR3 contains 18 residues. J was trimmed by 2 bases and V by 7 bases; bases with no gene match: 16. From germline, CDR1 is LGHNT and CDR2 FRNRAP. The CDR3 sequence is CASAGAGVQGAGNQPQHF. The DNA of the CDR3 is TGTGCTAGTGCCGGTGCGGGAGTTCAGGGGGCTGGCAATCAGCCCCAGCATTTT.

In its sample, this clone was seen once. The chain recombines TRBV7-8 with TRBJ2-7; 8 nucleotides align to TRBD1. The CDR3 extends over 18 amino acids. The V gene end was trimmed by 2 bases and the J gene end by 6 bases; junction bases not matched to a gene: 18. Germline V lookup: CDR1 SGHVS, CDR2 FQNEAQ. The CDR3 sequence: CASSLWRVYRDRRREQYF. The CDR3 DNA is TGTGCCAGCAGCTTATGGCGTGTTTACAGGGACAGGCGCCGCGAGCAGTACTTC.

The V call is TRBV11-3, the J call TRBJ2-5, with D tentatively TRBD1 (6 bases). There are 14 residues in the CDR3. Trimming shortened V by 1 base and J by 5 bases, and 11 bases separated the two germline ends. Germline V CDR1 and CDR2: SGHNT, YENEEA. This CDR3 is CASSLVQGWETQYF. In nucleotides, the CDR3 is TGTGCCAGCAGCTTAGTACAGGGTTGGGAGACCCAGTACTTC. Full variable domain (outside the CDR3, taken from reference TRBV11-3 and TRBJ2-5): EAGVVQSPRYKIIEKKQPVAFWCNPISGHNTLYWYLQNLGQGPELLIRYENEEAVDDSQLPKDRFSAERLKGVDSTLKIQPAELGDSAVYLCASSLVQGWETQYFGPGTRLLVL.

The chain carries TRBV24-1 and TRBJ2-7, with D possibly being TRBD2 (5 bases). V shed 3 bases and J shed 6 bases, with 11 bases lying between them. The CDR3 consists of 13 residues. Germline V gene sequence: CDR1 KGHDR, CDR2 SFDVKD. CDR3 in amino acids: CATSDPGTVEQYF. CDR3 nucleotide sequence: TGTGCCACCAGTGATCCGGGAACAGTCGAGCAGTACTTC.

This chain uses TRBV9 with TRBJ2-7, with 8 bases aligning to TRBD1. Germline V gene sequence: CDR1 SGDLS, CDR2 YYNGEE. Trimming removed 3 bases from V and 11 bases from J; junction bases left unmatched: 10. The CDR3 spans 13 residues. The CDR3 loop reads CASSAPGTGQKYF. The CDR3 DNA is TGTGCCAGCAGCGCACCCGGGACAGGTCAAAAGTACTTC.

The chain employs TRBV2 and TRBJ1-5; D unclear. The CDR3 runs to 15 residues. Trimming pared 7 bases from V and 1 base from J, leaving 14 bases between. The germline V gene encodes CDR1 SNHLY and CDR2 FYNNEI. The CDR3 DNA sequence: TGTGCCAGCATCGGGGATCAGGCGAGCAATCAGCCCCAGCATTTT. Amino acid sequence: CASIGDQASNQPQHF.

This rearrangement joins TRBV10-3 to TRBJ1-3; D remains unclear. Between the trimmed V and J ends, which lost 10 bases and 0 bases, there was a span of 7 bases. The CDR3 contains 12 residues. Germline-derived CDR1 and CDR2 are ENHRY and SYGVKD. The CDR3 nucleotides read TGTGCCACCGGGAGCTCTGGAAACACCATATATTTT. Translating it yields CATGSSGNTIYF.

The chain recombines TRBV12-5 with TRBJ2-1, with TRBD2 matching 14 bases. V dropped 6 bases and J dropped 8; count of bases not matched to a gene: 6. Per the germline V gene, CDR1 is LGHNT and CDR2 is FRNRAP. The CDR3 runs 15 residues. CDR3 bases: TGTGCTAGTGGAAGAGGGACTAGCGGGAGTCATGAGCAGTTCTTC. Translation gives CASGRGTSGSHEQFF.

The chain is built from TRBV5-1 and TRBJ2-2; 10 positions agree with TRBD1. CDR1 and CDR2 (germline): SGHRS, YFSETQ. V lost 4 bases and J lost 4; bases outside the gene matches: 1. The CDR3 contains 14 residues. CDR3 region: CASSRDRGTGELFF. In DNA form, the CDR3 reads TGCGCCAGCAGCCGGGACAGGGGCACCGGGGAGCTGTTTTTT. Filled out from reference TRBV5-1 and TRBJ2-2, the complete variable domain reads KAGVTQTPRYLIKTRGQQVTLSCSPISGHRSVSWYQQTPGQGLQFLFEYFSETQRNKGNFPGRFSGRQFSNSRSEMNVSTLELGDSALYLCASSRDRGTGELFFGEGSRLTVL.

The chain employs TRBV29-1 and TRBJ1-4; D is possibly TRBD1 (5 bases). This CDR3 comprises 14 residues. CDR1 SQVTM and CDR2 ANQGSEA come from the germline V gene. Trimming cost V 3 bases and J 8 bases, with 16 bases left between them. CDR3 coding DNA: TGCAGCGTTGATAGTCCGGGGGGGGACGAAAAACTGTTTTTT. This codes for CSVDSPGGDEKLFF.